This T cell receptor (beta chain) was captured by sequencing in a study of blood T cell repertoires in COVID-19 (dated by TCRdb to about 2020). About the full investigation: Collaborator samples came from the United States, Italy and Spain and covered acute and convalescent phases of COVID-19. The samples were drawn from two sources: the first 160 participants of the ongoing ImmuneRACE study, and some 1,300 subjects contributed by 6 global collaborators. Where available, HLA class I and class II types were obtained from metadata supplied by the sample provider rather than from assay-based typing. The prospective study material was composed of cDNA or gDNA derived from T cells, B-cell-depleted T cells, or PBMCs. Deeply sampled blood TCRbeta repertoires from subjects exposed to, actively infected with, or recovered from COVID-19 were included in the dataset. Sample metadata almost always included a de-identified subject ID, COVID-19 status, age in years and sex. The repertoires were released in a freely available public database meant as a resource for research on the immune response to SARS-CoV-2.

Trimming accounts for 3 bases at V and 9 bases at J, while the number of junction bases matched to no gene is 5. Reading from cysteine to phenylalanine, the CDR3 counts 13 amino acids. Only CDR3 DNA remains: 39 bases, in frame from the first base. The germline V gene sets CDR1 to SGHRS and CDR2 to YFSETQ. Study-wide conclusions, independent of this receptor: The quantity of clinical and demographic metadata differed by source and by participant and was supplied without curation.

For this clone: Its binding antigen is unknown. Qualities for individual bases were not recorded, and no much larger clone is one base off.

TCRbeta CDR3 regions were amplified from genomic DNA by means of the immunoSEQ Assay, a bias-controlled multiplex PCR. In the authors' own workflow: The number of nucleated cells in each sample was estimated from the amplification of reference gene primers within the assay. To quantify the absolute abundance of each unique TCRbeta CDR3 rearrangement, sequence reads were collapsed and filtered. For each sample, productive Simpson clonality was calculated by taking the square root of Simpson's diversity index across productive rearrangements. The table was pulled from immuneACCESS by TCRdb, which kept in-frame rearrangements only. Such tables lose some clones; where checked, under half of the loss comes from unresolved V genes, and the rest has no known cause. V, J and clone size derive from that table, while D and trimming were established from the DNA sequence. Here the sample has under 300,000 clones; about four fifths occur a single time. Clones ranked in the top ten supply about 9.5% of the sample.

Collaborating institutions collected whole blood in K2EDTA tubes following their own protocols. For TCRbeta analysis, collaborator samples were shipped as frozen whole blood, as isolated PBMCs, or as DNA extracted from either sample type. The V and J segments used are TRBV5-1 and TRBJ2-4; 8 bases in the junction line up with TRBD1. The sample consisted of peripheral blood. The source of this sequence is an elderly woman with acute or convalescent COVID-19. The CDR3 protein is CASSSGTGTIQYF. The bases are TGCGCCAGCAGCTCAGGGACAGGAACCATTCAGTACTTC.